This T cell receptor beta chain was profiled in a study of blood T cell repertoires in COVID-19. Trimming stripped 3 bases from V and 1 base from J, with 13 bases between. Looked up from germline, CDR1 is KGHSH and CDR2 is LQKENI. The CDR3 is 15 amino acids. Only in-frame clones appear in the TCRdb table, and some are missing; sequencing was by immunoSEQ multiplex PCR. The sample includes about 60,000 clones, approximately 91% seen only once; the top ten take over 11%. Sequenced input: peripheral blood. The chain carries TRBV18 and TRBJ2-7; D possibly corresponds to TRBD1 (6 bases). The sequence was collected from a woman aged 60-75 years with active COVID-19. CDR3 residues: CASSPQARGSYEQYF. CDR3 nucleotides: TGTGCCAGCTCACCCCAGGCGAGGGGGTCCTACGAGCAGTACTTC.